The 14 T cell receptor beta chains reported below all come from one sample, sequenced in a study of control samples from healthy donors and cancer patients. Sequenced by immunoSEQ multiplex PCR; TCRdb stores in-frame clones only, minus some. Here the sample spans 80,000 to 100,000 clones, almost 90% being singletons. The sequenced sample was blood. The receptors come from a man in his thirties or forties in good health.

The chain employs TRBV19 and TRBJ2-1; 9 bases match TRBD2. The CDR3 totals 15 residues. V lost 1 base to trimming and J lost 7 bases; unmatched junction nucleotides: 5. Germline V gene data show CDR1 as LNHDA and CDR2 as SQIVND (reference sequence). This chain's CDR3 is CASSIVSGSGNEQFF. CDR3 DNA sequence: TGTGCCAGTAGTATAGTTAGCGGGAGTGGTAATGAGCAGTTCTTC.

This clone was recorded only once. The gene calls are TRBV27 and TRBJ2-5, with D possibly called TRBD1 or TRBD2 (5 bases each). Trimming stripped 3 bases from V and 4 bases from J, with 15 bases between. This CDR3 is 15 amino acids long. Looked up from germline, CDR1 is MNHEY and CDR2 is SMNVEV (reference sequence). CDR3 coding DNA: TGTGCCAGCAGTTTCGATTGGGGGTCCCCAGAGACCCAGTACTTC. Translation: CASSFDWGSPETQYF.

This clone appeared a single time. The rearrangement links TRBV5-1 to TRBJ1-4; possible D gene TRBD1, 6 bases. This CDR3 region has 16 residues. Trimming stripped 4 bases from V and 3 bases from J, with 16 bases between. CDR1 and CDR2 from the germline V gene are SGHRS and YFSETQ. Written as DNA, the CDR3 is TGCGCCAGCAGCCCTGGACAGTGGGGATCTAATGAAAAACTGTTTTTT. It is translated as CASSPGQWGSNEKLFF.

The rearrangement joins TRBV13 to TRBJ2-5, with D possibly being TRBD1 or TRBD2 (6 bases each). V was trimmed by 7 bases and J by 6 bases, leaving 18 bases between them. Germline CDR1 reads PRHDT; CDR2 reads FYEKMQ (reference sequence). The CDR3 runs to 14 residues. The DNA of the CDR3 is TGTGCCAGCAATGTCCGGGGGCAAAGGCAGACCCAGTACTTC. Its protein product is CASNVRGQRQTQYF.

This chain uses TRBV11-2 with TRBJ1-2, with TRBD1 matching over 9 bases. Trimming cost V 1 base and J 3 bases; bases outside gene matches: 6. The CDR3 length is 16 residues. The V gene's germline CDR1 is SGHAT and CDR2 FQNNGV. CDR3 region: CASSLAPGTGYYGYTF. The DNA of the CDR3 is TGTGCCAGCAGCTTAGCCCCCGGGACAGGGTACTATGGCTACACCTTC.

The chain carries TRBV6-5 and TRBJ1-1; D perhaps matches TRBD1 (5 bases). Germline V gene data show CDR1 as MNHEY and CDR2 as SVGAGI. This CDR3 has 14 amino acids. V lost 1 base and J lost 7, with 13 bases in between. In DNA, the CDR3 is TGTGCCAGCAGTTACTATGGGGCAGGAAATGAAGCTTTCTTT. Protein sequence: CASSYYGAGNEAFF.

CDR3 loop: CASSLGTVETQYF. In DNA, the CDR3 is TGTGCCAGCAGCTTGGGTACAGTCGAGACCCAGTACTTC. The chain recombines TRBV5-6 with TRBJ2-5; D is undetermined. Germline V gives CDR1 SGHDT, CDR2 YYEEEE. The CDR3 runs 13 residues. Trimming took 0 bases from V and 5 from J, leaving 8 bases between them.

The chain is built from TRBV15 and TRBJ1-3, with unresolved D. The CDR3 runs to 14 residues. Between the trimmed V and J ends, which lost 0 bases and 4 bases, there was a span of 7 bases. Germline V CDR1 and CDR2: LNHNV, YYDKDF (reference sequence). The CDR3 coding sequence is TGTGCCACCAGCAGAGATTTTGCAGGAAACACCATATATTTT. Its translation: CATSRDFAGNTIYF.

Notes on this clone: The same CDR3 is also encoded by other DNA sequences in this sample. This rearrangement joins TRBV5-1 to TRBJ1-1; D is possibly TRBD1 (5 bases). With 1 base removed from V and 3 bases from J, the gap between germline ends came to 7 bases. Germline loops: CDR1 SGHRS, CDR2 YFSETQ. This CDR3 has 13 amino acids. The CDR3 region has the DNA TGCGCCAGCAGCTTGTCAGGGTACACTGAAGCTTTCTTT. It yields the protein CASSLSGYTEAFF.

The V gene is TRBV4-2, the J gene TRBJ2-1, with 10 positions matching TRBD2. The V segment lost 5 bases and the J segment 2 bases; nucleotides outside the gene matches: 3. The CDR3 covers 15 residues. The germline CDR1 and CDR2 sequences are LGHNA and YNFKEQ. DNA of the CDR3: TGTGCCAGCAGCTCTAGCGGGAGTCCCTACAATGAGCAGTTCTTC. Translating gives CASSSSGSPYNEQFF.

The count of this clone is one. The chain has TRBV7-9 and TRBJ2-7, with 7 bases identical to TRBD2. This CDR3 is 14 amino acids long. The junction had 5 bases not matched to a gene; V was cut back by 1 base and J by 5 bases. The germline gives CDR1 SEHNR, CDR2 FQNEAQ (reference sequence). Here the CDR3 reads CASSLGREYNEQYF. DNA of the CDR3: TGTGCCAGCAGCTTAGGGCGGGAGTATAACGAGCAGTACTTC.

The rearrangement joins TRBV18 to TRBJ2-5; no firm D call. The V end lost 3 bases, the J end lost 5 bases, and 10 bases lay between the germline ends. The CDR3 consists of 13 residues. Looked up from germline, CDR1 is KGHSH and CDR2 is LQKENI. CDR3 in DNA: TGTGCCAGCTCACCTGCCGGGTGGGAGACCCAGTACTTC. Protein sequence: CASSPAGWETQYF.

The V gene is TRBV4-3, the J gene TRBJ1-1; maybe TRBD1 (6 bases). This CDR3 is 15 amino acids long. Trimming removed 1 base at V and 5 bases at J, with 14 bases between. Germline CDR1 reads LGHNA; CDR2 reads YSLEER. The CDR3 is CASSQGGTIKTEAFF. The DNA of the CDR3 is TGCGCCAGCAGCCAAGGCGGGACAATAAAAACTGAAGCTTTCTTT.

CDR3 in DNA: TGTGCCAGTAGTATATTACGGCAGAACACTGAAGCTTTCTTT. It codes for CASSILRQNTEAFF. The chain joins TRBV19 to TRBJ1-1; no clear D gene. The CDR3 loop spans 14 amino acids. V shed 2 bases and J shed 1 base, with 8 bases lying between them. Germline V gene data show CDR1 as LNHDA and CDR2 as SQIVND (reference sequence).